Shown below are 4 T cell receptor beta chains from a single sample sequenced in a study of T-cell reconstitution after alpha-beta-depleted transplantation in children. Using unique molecular identifiers, the investigators prepared the TCRbeta library. TCRdb reprocessed the PCR reads with MiXCR, giving one entry per CDR3 protein. The sample has about 240,000 distinct CDR3 sequences, around 11% seen once. Sequenced material: PBMCs from the stem cell graft donor, taken from the stem cell graft. Source of these receptors: a human donor who donated a stem cell graft to a child with acute lymphoblastic leukemia.

The V and J genes are TRBV5-6 and TRBJ2-1; 9 bases fit TRBD2. CDR3 length: 16 residues. V lost 4 bases, J lost 4 bases, and 9 bases stayed unmatched. CDR1 SGHDT and CDR2 YYEEEE come from the germline V gene. The CDR3: CASSRTTSGGYNEQFF. Written as DNA, the CDR3 is TGTGCCAGCAGCCGTACGACTAGCGGAGGGTACAATGAGCAGTTCTTC. Together with reference TRBV5-6 and TRBJ2-1, the CDR3 gives the full variable domain: DAGVTQSPTHLIKTRGQQVTLRCSPKSGHDTVSWYQQALGQGPQFIFQYYEEEERQRGNFPDRFSGHQFPNYSSELNVNALLLGDSALYLCASSRTTSGGYNEQFFGPGTRLTVL.

This clonotype was detected ten times or more. The chain joins TRBV6-1 to TRBJ1-2; 8 nucleotides match TRBD1. The germline gives CDR1 MNHNS, CDR2 SASEGT. This CDR3 spans 13 amino acids. J lost 5 bases, V lost 5 bases, and 4 bases had no gene match. The CDR3 nucleotides are TGTGCCAGCAGTACGACAGGGGATTATGGCTACACCTTC. This translates into CASSTTGDYGYTF.

This clonotype was seen ten or more times. This sequence joins TRBV6-5 and TRBJ1-3; no firm D call. V lost 0 bases to trimming and J lost 2 bases, with 14 bases between them. This CDR3 contains 17 residues. Looked up from germline, CDR1 is MNHEY and CDR2 is SVGAGI. The CDR3 DNA sequence: TGTGCCAGCAGTTACTCTCTTAGCGGGCTGGCTGGAAACACCATATATTTT. Translation: CASSYSLSGLAGNTIYF.

This clonotype has at least ten counts. The chain recombines TRBV20-1 with TRBJ1-2; TRBD1 matches 7 bases. V shed 6 bases, J shed 2 bases, and the junction held 3 bases outside the gene matches. Germline-derived CDR1 and CDR2 are DFQATT and SNEGSKA (reference sequence). CDR3 length equals 12 residues. The CDR3 region has the DNA TGCAGTGCCAAACAGGGGAACTATGGCTACACCTTC. Translation gives CSAKQGNYGYTF.